Described below is a single T cell receptor beta chain sequence and its context. This entry belongs to a study of blood T cell repertoires in COVID-19. Turning to the study itself: The study drew acute and convalescent COVID-19 samples from the United States, Italy and Spain. PBMCs, B-cell-depleted T cells, or T cells provided the cDNA or gDNA that made up the material.

Study processing details: Nucleated cell counts were estimated from reference gene primer amplification. The method was immunoSEQ multiplex PCR; TCRdb's version includes in-frame clones alone and lacks a portion of them. The D gene and trimming were derived from the DNA, and the V and J assignments and clone size from that table. The data hold under 300,000 clones, with roughly nine tenths observed a single time. V lost 7 bases to trimming and J lost 4 bases, with 13 bases between them. The CDR3 consists of 14 residues. Germline values: CDR1 MNHEY, CDR2 SVGAGI. The rearrangement links TRBV6-5 to TRBJ1-4; no reliable D call. Sequenced: peripheral blood. The source is a man in his 60s with acute or convalescent COVID-19. The DNA of the CDR3 is TGTGCCAGCACTTTGAGGAGTAGTAATGAAAAACTGTTTTTT. Protein sequence: CASTLRSSNEKLFF.